The next 30 T cell receptor beta chains were all read from a single sample in a study of shared clonotypes between healthy human individuals. Generated by immunoSEQ multiplex PCR, the TCRdb table keeps only in-frame clones and is missing some. The sample has hundreds of thousands of clones, approximately 96% seen once. CD45RO-negative cells were positively selected for CCR7, leaving out terminally differentiated effector memory CD45RA+ cells. Sequenced input: naive CD8+ T cells sorted from blood. Receptor source: a man aged 25 to 45 in good health.

The chain is built from TRBV6-1 and TRBJ2-7; D is ambiguous. V lost 2 bases and J lost 3, with 17 bases in between. CDR3 size: 16 residues. CDR1 and CDR2 from the germline V gene are MNHNS and SASEGT. CDR3 bases: TGTGCCAGCAGTGAAAAGGAGCGATATTTGAACTACGAGCAGTACTTC. It specifies CASSEKERYLNYEQYF.

The rearrangement uses TRBV28 and TRBJ2-7, with D tentatively TRBD1 (5 bases). Trimming cost V 8 bases and J 4 bases, with 9 bases left between them. The germline V gene encodes CDR1 MDHEN and CDR2 SYDVKM. The CDR3 runs 11 residues. CDR3: CASGAVYEQYF. The CDR3 DNA reads as TGTGCCAGCGGGGCAGTATACGAGCAGTACTTC.

This clone was counted a single time. This CDR3 is also generated by other DNA sequences in the sample. The rearrangement uses TRBV7-2 and TRBJ2-7; D remains ambiguous. Trimming pared 3 bases from V and 3 bases from J, leaving 9 bases between. From germline, CDR1 is SGHTA and CDR2 FQGNSA. This CDR3 comprises 13 residues. CDR3 sequence: CASSFDLGYEQYF. As DNA, the CDR3 is TGTGCCAGCAGCTTTGACCTCGGCTACGAGCAGTACTTC. The full variable domain, rest sourced from reference TRBV7-2 and TRBJ2-7, is GAGVSQSPSNKVTEKGKDVELRCDPISGHTALYWYRQSLGQGLEFLIYFQGNSAPDKSGLPSDRFSAERTGGSVSTLTIQRTQQEDSAVYLCASSFDLGYEQYFGPGTRLTVT.

In its sample, this clone was seen once. The J gene is TRBJ1-2, the V gene TRBV10-3; 10 nucleotides agree with TRBD1. The CDR3 totals 17 residues. Unmatched junction bases numbered 13, after V lost 5 bases and J lost 4 bases. Germline CDR1 is ENHRY and CDR2 is SYGVKD. The CDR3 DNA reads as TGTGCCATCAGTAATCCGGGACAGGGGATAGGCGGCTATGGCTACACCTTC. As protein: CAISNPGQGIGGYGYTF.

The chain recombines TRBV7-9 with TRBJ1-1; 9 nucleotides line up with TRBD1. The CDR3 contains 12 residues. Germline-derived CDR1 and CDR2 are SEHNR and FQNEAQ (reference sequence). The junction had 5 bases not matched to a gene; V was cut back by 5 bases and J by 10 bases. The CDR3 nucleotides are TGTGCCAGCAGCCGGGGGACAGGGCCAGCTTTCTTT. Translated: CASSRGTGPAFF. The whole variable domain, remainder taken from reference TRBV7-9 and TRBJ1-1, is DTGVSQNPRHKITKRGQNVTFRCDPISEHNRLYWYRQTLGQGPEFLTYFQNEAQLEKSRLLSDRFSAERPKGSFSTLEIQRTEQGDSAMYLCASSRGTGPAFFGQGTRLTVV.

CDR3 amino acids: CASSLTGGNEQFF. CDR3 DNA sequence: TGTGCCAGCAGCCTGACAGGGGGCAATGAGCAGTTCTTC. The genes are TRBV6-5 and TRBJ2-1, with 9 positions matching TRBD1. The CDR3 runs to 13 residues. The V and J ends lost 6 bases and 6 bases, in that order; junction bases with no gene match: 3. Germline CDR1 MNHEY, CDR2 SVGAGI.

This clone showed up just once. J is TRBJ2-1 and V is TRBV29-1; weak D call: TRBD2 (6 bases). The CDR3 consists of 13 residues. V was pared by 2 bases and J by 8 bases, with 13 bases between. Germline V gives CDR1 SQVTM, CDR2 ANQGSEA. Here the CDR3 DNA reads TGCAGCGTTGAAAAGCTAGCGTCGCATGAGCAGTTCTTC. It specifies CSVEKLASHEQFF.

The gene calls are TRBV28 and TRBJ1-1; D might be TRBD1 (5 bases). With 8 bases removed from V and 0 bases from J, the gap between germline ends came to 13 bases. This CDR3 is built from 14 residues. CDR1 MDHEN and CDR2 SYDVKM come from the germline V gene. This CDR3 is CASGGWVMNTEAFF. CDR3 sequence (DNA): TGTGCCAGCGGGGGTTGGGTTATGAACACTGAAGCTTTCTTT.

With regard to this clone: Different DNA sequences within this sample yield the same CDR3. This sequence joins TRBV13 and TRBJ2-3; no clear D gene. CDR3 length: 12 residues. Per the germline V gene, CDR1 is PRHDT and CDR2 is FYEKMQ (reference sequence). The V end lost 3 bases, the J end lost 1 base, and 2 bases lay between the germline ends. The CDR3 sequence: CASSLGTDTQYF. The CDR3 coding sequence is TGTGCCAGCAGCTTGGGCACAGATACGCAGTATTTT.

This clone has only one observation. The CDR3 coding sequence is TGTGCCAGCAGCTTCCAAGGCGAAGCTTTCTTT. Its protein product is CASSFQGEAFF. This sequence joins TRBV11-2 and TRBJ1-1, with no clear D. The length of the CDR3 is 11 residues. Germline V gene sequence: CDR1 SGHAT, CDR2 FQNNGV. V was cut by 3 bases and J by 8 bases, with 7 bases left in between.

The DNA for the CDR3 is TGTGCCATCAGCGATGAACTAGCCCAAGAGACCCAGTACTTC. It is translated as CAISDELAQETQYF. The V gene is TRBV10-3, the J gene TRBJ2-5; TRBD2 might be the D (6 bases). The CDR3 spans 14 residues. The ends were cut back, 6 bases at V and 1 base at J, with 12 bases in the middle. CDR1 is ENHRY, CDR2 SYGVKD, per germline.

The J gene is TRBJ1-1, the V gene TRBV19, with 8 bases lining up with TRBD1. The J segment lost 11 bases and the V segment lost 1 base, leaving 3 bases of the junction unmatched. The CDR3 has 12 amino acids. The V gene's germline CDR1 is LNHDA and CDR2 SQIVND (reference sequence). CDR3 residues: CASSIGGTGAFF. DNA of the CDR3: TGTGCCAGTAGTATAGGGGGGACAGGCGCTTTCTTT.

This clone was detected once. This chain uses TRBV6-5 with TRBJ2-1; 9 positions match TRBD2. Germline V gene lookup returns CDR1 MNHEY and CDR2 SVGAGI. J gave up 7 bases and V 6 bases, and 10 bases lay outside the gene matches. The CDR3 runs 15 residues. CDR3 residues: CASSLQREVSNEQFF. CDR3 DNA sequence: TGTGCCAGCAGCCTGCAGCGGGAGGTGAGTAATGAGCAGTTCTTC.

The chain combines TRBV28 with TRBJ2-1; D is ambiguous. Trimming took off 6 bases at V and 0 bases at J, with 15 bases between the two ends. Germline loops: CDR1 MDHEN, CDR2 SYDVKM. CDR3 length: 16 residues. DNA for the CDR3: TGTGCCAGCAGCTATAAACCTCCGAGCTCCTACAATGAGCAGTTCTTC. The encoded protein is CASSYKPPSSYNEQFF.

The chain has TRBV19 and TRBJ2-3, with 9 bases lining up with TRBD2. J lost 1 base, V lost 6 bases, and 5 bases had no gene match. Germline V lookup: CDR1 LNHDA, CDR2 SQIVND (reference sequence). This CDR3 is 15 amino acids long. The CDR3 sequence is CASSQTSGGTDTQYF. The CDR3, as DNA: TGTGCCAGTAGCCAGACTAGCGGAGGCACAGATACGCAGTATTTT.

The gene calls are TRBV30 and TRBJ2-3; 13 bases fit TRBD2. Per germline, CDR1 GTSNPN and CDR2 SVGIG (reference sequence). The length of the CDR3 is 17 residues. J was trimmed by 6 bases and V by 0 bases; bases with no gene match: 9. DNA for the CDR3: TGTGCCTGGAGTGTGGGACAACTAGCGGGAGGGCCGGATACGCAGTATTTT. Translating it yields CAWSVGQLAGGPDTQYF.

The sample holds one count of this clone. This chain uses TRBV5-4 with TRBJ1-1; D ambiguous. CDR3 length: 12 amino acids. Per germline, CDR1 SGHNT and CDR2 YYREEE (reference sequence). V lost 3 bases, J lost 4 bases, and 7 bases lay in between. CDR3 in DNA: TGTGCCAGCAGCTACGGCTCCACTGAAGCTTTCTTT. It specifies CASSYGSTEAFF.

This chain links TRBV6-5 with TRBJ1-2, with D perhaps matching TRBD1 (6 bases). CDR1 is MNHEY, CDR2 SVGAGI, per germline. CDR3 length equals 16 residues. The germline V and J ends were trimmed by 2 bases and 4 bases, with 17 bases remaining between them. CDR3 residues: CASSYDRQAGGYGYTF. CDR3 DNA: TGTGCCAGCAGTTACGACCGACAGGCTGGGGGCTATGGCTACACCTTC.

This sequence joins TRBV4-1 and TRBJ1-1, with D maybe TRBD1 (5 bases). V gave up 2 bases and J gave up 1 base, with 17 bases separating them. Looked up from germline, CDR1 is MGHRA and CDR2 is YSYEKL. The CDR3 is 17 residues long. The CDR3 region has the DNA TGCGCCAGCAGCCAAACCGGCGGGGGTTTAGAGAACACTGAAGCTTTCTTT. As protein: CASSQTGGGLENTEAFF.

This clone was picked up one time. Other DNA sequences in this specimen translate into the identical CDR3. V is TRBV19 and J is TRBJ1-1, with 7 bases fitting TRBD1. This CDR3 is 13 amino acids long. Trimming removed 3 bases from V and 4 bases from J; junction bases left unmatched: 2. The germline V gene encodes CDR1 LNHDA and CDR2 SQIVND (reference sequence). CDR3 in DNA: TGTGCCAGTAGTATTGGGACAGCCACTGAAGCTTTCTTT. It yields the protein CASSIGTATEAFF.

This chain joins TRBV5-4 and TRBJ1-1; D is ambiguous. This CDR3 comprises 13 residues. The V gene lost 0 bases and the J gene lost 6 bases, with 9 bases spanning the gap. Germline CDR1 SGHNT, CDR2 YYREEE (reference sequence). CDR3 nucleotide sequence: TGTGCCAGCAGCTTGGGCGTGAGGGCTGAAGCTTTCTTT. It codes for CASSLGVRAEAFF.

The chain combines TRBV9 with TRBJ2-7, with D possibly matching TRBD2 (6 bases). CDR3 length equals 15 residues. The V end lost 7 bases, the J end lost 0 bases, and 17 bases lay between the germline ends. The V gene's germline CDR1 is SGDLS and CDR2 YYNGEE. The CDR3 DNA is TGTGCCAGCCACCTGGCGGGGAGAAGCTCCTACGAGCAGTACTTC. Amino acids: CASHLAGRSSYEQYF.

This chain joins TRBV13 and TRBJ2-5, with 9 bases identical to TRBD2. Germline lookup yields CDR1 PRHDT and CDR2 FYEKMQ (reference sequence). The J segment lost 3 bases and the V segment lost 2 bases, leaving 4 bases of the junction unmatched. The CDR3 is 15 residues long. Here the CDR3 DNA reads TGTGCCAGCAGCTTAAGCTTAGCGGGAGAAGAGACCCAGTACTTC. Protein product: CASSLSLAGEETQYF.

CDR3 in amino acids: CASSLGRAGTVYEQYF. DNA of the CDR3: TGTGCCAGCAGCTTAGGTCGGGCGGGGACAGTCTACGAGCAGTACTTC. The chain employs TRBV7-6 and TRBJ2-7; possible D gene TRBD1, 7 bases. V was clipped by 1 base and J by 3 bases, with 16 bases between them. CDR3 length: 16 residues. CDR1 is SGHVS and CDR2 is FNYEAQ in the germline V gene. Together with reference TRBV7-6 and TRBJ2-7, the CDR3 gives the full variable domain: GAGVSQSPRYKVTKRGQDVALRCDPISGHVSLYWYRQALGQGPEFLTYFNYEAQQDKSGLPNDRFSAERPEGSISTLTIQRTEQRDSAMYRCASSLGRAGTVYEQYFGPGTRLTVT.

The table lists this clone with a few counts. The chain joins TRBV5-6 to TRBJ2-7; 7 bases match TRBD1. Germline V gene sequence: CDR1 SGHDT, CDR2 YYEEEE. J lost 2 bases, V lost 2 bases, and 1 base had no gene match. This CDR3 spans 13 amino acids. Written as DNA, the CDR3 is TGTGCCAGCAGCTTCGGGACAGCCTACGAGCAGTACTTC. Residues: CASSFGTAYEQYF.

This chain uses TRBV10-3 with TRBJ2-3; either TRBD1 or TRBD2 may fit D (5 bases each). This CDR3 region has 14 residues. Germline assignment: CDR1 ENHRY and CDR2 SYGVKD. Between the trimmed V and J ends, which lost 3 bases and 2 bases, there was a span of 9 bases. CDR3 region: CAISDPGTTDTQYF. CDR3 nucleotide sequence: TGTGCCATCAGTGACCCGGGGACCACAGATACGCAGTATTTT.

The CDR3 reads CASSVIGNTGELFF. The CDR3 nucleotides are TGTGCCAGCAGCGTTATCGGGAACACCGGGGAGCTGTTTTTT. The genes are TRBV9 and TRBJ2-2; D gene unclear. This CDR3 is 14 amino acids long. The V end lost 2 bases, the J end lost 1 base, and 6 bases lay between the germline ends. Germline V gives CDR1 SGDLS, CDR2 YYNGEE. The full variable domain, in which reference TRBV9 and TRBJ2-2 provide the parts outside the CDR3, is DSGVTQTPKHLITATGQRVTLRCSPRSGDLSVYWYQQSLDQGLQFLIQYYNGEERAKGNILERFSAQQFPDLHSELNLSSLELGDSALYFCASSVIGNTGELFFGEGSRLTVL.

V gene TRBV12-5 combines with J gene TRBJ2-1, with D uncertain. CDR3 length equals 11 residues. The germline V gene has CDR1 LGHNT and CDR2 FRNRAP. The V gene lost 1 base and the J gene lost 8 bases, with 3 bases spanning the gap. Here the CDR3 reads CASGLEDEQFF. The CDR3 DNA sequence: TGTGCTAGTGGTTTGGAGGATGAGCAGTTCTTC. Using reference TRBV12-5 and TRBJ2-1 for the parts outside the CDR3, the full variable domain is DARVTQTPRHKVTEMGQEVTMRCQPILGHNTVFWYRQTMMQGLELLAYFRNRAPLDDSGMPKDRFSAEMPDATLATLKIQPSEPRDSAVYFCASGLEDEQFFGPGTRLTVL.

The chain recombines TRBV13 with TRBJ2-7; 7 positions match TRBD1. V shed 5 bases and J 0 bases; nucleotides not matched to a gene: 4. This CDR3 spans 14 amino acids. CDR1 and CDR2 (germline): PRHDT, FYEKMQ (reference sequence). This CDR3 reads CASSDRDSSYEQYF. CDR3 nucleotide sequence: TGTGCCAGCAGCGACCGGGACAGCTCCTACGAGCAGTACTTC.

This clone came up once. The rearrangement links TRBV11-2 to TRBJ1-1; D is ambiguous. V was trimmed by 5 bases and J by 6 bases, leaving 10 bases between them. The CDR3 is 12 residues long. Germline loops: CDR1 SGHAT, CDR2 FQNNGV. The CDR3 region is CASSPSWAEAFF. In DNA form, the CDR3 reads TGTGCCAGCAGCCCTAGTTGGGCTGAAGCTTTCTTT.